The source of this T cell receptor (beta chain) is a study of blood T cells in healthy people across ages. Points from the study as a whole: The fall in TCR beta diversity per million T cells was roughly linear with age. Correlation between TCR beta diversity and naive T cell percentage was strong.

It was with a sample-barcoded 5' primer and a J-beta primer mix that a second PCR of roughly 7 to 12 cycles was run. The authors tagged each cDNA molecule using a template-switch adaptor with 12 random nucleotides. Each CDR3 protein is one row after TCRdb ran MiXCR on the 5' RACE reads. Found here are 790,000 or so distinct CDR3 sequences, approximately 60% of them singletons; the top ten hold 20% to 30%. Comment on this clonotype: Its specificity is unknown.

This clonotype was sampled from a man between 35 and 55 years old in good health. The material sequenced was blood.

The CDR3 nucleotides are TGTGCCAGCAGTGATCGGACAGGTGCGACCTACGAGCAGTACTTC. This sequence encodes CASSDRTGATYEQYF. V gene TRBV6-2 or TRBV6-3 combines with J gene TRBJ2-7, with 7 bases that match TRBD1. Germline V gene data show CDR1 as MNHEY and CDR2 as SVGEGT. V shed 5 bases, J shed 2 bases, and the junction held 9 bases outside the gene matches. The CDR3 contains 15 residues.